This is a list of T cell receptor beta chains from one sample in a study of blood T cells in healthy people across ages. A single record per CDR3 protein comes from TCRdb applying MiXCR to the 5' RACE reads. The profile shows under 2,000,000 distinct CDR3 sequences, approximately 50% of them singletons. Sequenced material: blood. These receptors all stem from a woman in her thirties or forties in good health. CDR3s include the opening cysteine and the closing phenylalanine or tryptophan. D genes are given only for firm matches. Part of the rows lack a size; the others show once, few, many or a class for expanded clones.

TRBJ2-6	TRBD2	TRBV13	few	CASSPNPTSGGPSGANVLTF	TGTGCCAGCAGCCCGAACCCTACTAGCGGGGGCCCCTCTGGGGCCAACGTCCTGACTTTC
TRBJ2-7	NA	TRBV7-2	NA	CASSPTPGVNEQYF	TGTGCCAGCAGTCCCACCCCGGGAGTCAATGAGCAGTACTTC
TRBJ2-7	TRBD2	TRBV14	NA	CASSQVGTSGRYEQYF	TGTGCCAGCAGCCAAGTTGGGACTAGCGGGCGTTACGAGCAGTACTTC
TRBJ2-1	NA	TRBV15	few	CATSPEGGRSYNEQFF	TGTGCCACCAGCCCCGAAGGGGGGAGGTCCTACAATGAGCAGTTCTTC
TRBJ2-6	NA	TRBV3-1	NA	CASSDDSSGANVLTF	TGTGCCAGCAGCGATGACAGTTCTGGGGCCAACGTCCTGACTTTC
TRBJ2-1	TRBD2	TRBV5-1	NA	CASSLERGVTYNEQFF	TGCGCCAGCAGCTTGGAGCGGGGAGTAACCTACAATGAGCAGTTCTTC
TRBJ2-7	NA	TRBV14	NA	CASSKRTDSYEQYF	TGTGCCAGCAGCAAAAGAACTGACTCCTACGAGCAGTACTTC
TRBJ1-6	NA	TRBV20-1	few	CSAGGDNSPLHF	TGCAGTGCAGGGGGGGATAATTCACCCCTCCACTTT
TRBJ2-7	NA	TRBV6-6	NA	CASRRGGPSYEQYF	TGTGCCAGCAGGAGAGGGGGGCCCTCCTACGAGCAGTACTTC
TRBJ2-1	NA	TRBV3-1	many	CASSFTDEQFF	TGTGCCAGCAGTTTCACCGATGAGCAGTTCTTC
TRBJ1-4	NA	TRBV4-2	few	CASSQDLRGRGEKLFF	TGTGCCAGCAGCCAAGATCTACGGGGGCGGGGAGAAAAACTGTTTTTT
TRBJ2-7	NA	TRBV20-1	NA	CSARDWTSGYEQYF	TGCAGTGCTAGAGATTGGACCTCAGGATACGAGCAGTACTTC
TRBJ1-4	NA	TRBV29-1	NA	CSVEAGARPGKLFF	TGCAGCGTTGAGGCAGGGGCTCGACCAGGAAAACTGTTTTTT
TRBJ1-5	TRBD1	TRBV7-2	NA	CASSRGDREGQPQHF	TGTGCCAGCAGCCGAGGGGACAGGGAAGGTCAGCCCCAGCATTTT
TRBJ2-3	TRBD2	TRBV4-1	NA	CASSQGRAGEGAQYF	TGCGCCAGCAGCCAAGGACGAGCGGGAGAAGGGGCGCAGTATTTT
TRBJ2-5	TRBD1	TRBV20-1	NA	CSAKLGQGHGETQYF	TGCAGTGCGAAGCTGGGACAGGGACACGGGGAGACCCAGTACTTC
TRBJ2-6	NA	TRBV7-9	few	CASSLRSPGANVLTF	TGTGCCAGCAGCTTACGCAGTCCTGGGGCCAACGTCCTGACTTTC
TRBJ1-6	TRBD1	TRBV12-5	NA	CASGLARMVVGTGGRSSYNSPLHF	TGTGCTAGTGGTTTGGCACGGATGGTTGTCGGGACAGGGGGCCGAAGCTCCTATAATTCACCCCTCCACTTT
TRBJ1-2	NA	TRBV20-1	NA	CSANLINYGYTF	TGCAGTGCTAACCTTATTAACTATGGCTACACCTTC
TRBJ2-3	TRBD2	TRBV20-1	NA	CSASPLSGGAGTDTQYF	TGCAGTGCTAGCCCCCTTAGCGGGGGGGCCGGCACAGATACGCAGTATTTT
TRBJ2-1	TRBD1	TRBV5-1	few	CASSPGTGGDYNEQFF	TGCGCCAGCAGCCCTGGGACAGGGGGAGACTACAATGAGCAGTTCTTC
TRBJ2-7	TRBD2	TRBV28	few	CASSLYLAGTYEQYF	TGTGCCAGCAGTTTATACCTAGCGGGAACCTACGAGCAGTACTTC
TRBJ2-4	TRBD2	TRBV3-1	NA	CASSSSGGRTKNIQYF	TGTGCCAGCAGTTCTAGCGGGGGGCGGACCAAAAACATTCAGTACTTC
TRBJ2-7	NA	TRBV4-2	NA	CASSQAGANYEQYF	TGTGCCAGCAGCCAAGCGGGGGCGAACTACGAGCAGTACTTC
TRBJ1-1	NA	TRBV27	once	CASSFVPGPGTKAFF	TGTGCCAGCAGTTTCGTCCCAGGCCCGGGGACTAAAGCTTTCTTT
TRBJ1-1	NA	TRBV5-1	few	CASSLATGNTEAFF	TGCGCCAGCAGCTTGGCGACAGGGAACACTGAAGCTTTCTTT
TRBJ2-3	NA	TRBV28	NA	CASSAPHTREYTDTQYF	TGTGCCAGCAGTGCTCCCCACACTAGAGAGTACACAGATACGCAGTATTTT
TRBJ2-3	NA	TRBV5-1	NA	CASRLVITDTQYF	TGCGCCAGCAGGCTAGTTATCACAGATACGCAGTATTTT
TRBJ2-7	TRBD2	TRBV6-1	NA	CASSGALVVGGNGYEQYF	TGTGCCAGCAGTGGCGCCTTGGTCGTGGGGGGGAATGGCTACGAGCAGTACTTC
TRBJ1-5	TRBD1	TRBV6-2/TRBV6-3	NA	CASSYSGGQNQPQHF	TGTGCCAGCAGTTACTCGGGGGGACAGAATCAGCCCCAGCATTTT
TRBJ1-2	NA	TRBV2	NA	CASSAGTTNYGYTF	TGTGCCAGCAGTGCCGGGACAACTAACTATGGCTACACCTTC
TRBJ1-2	TRBD1	TRBV7-8	few	CASSLARSAGQGSLRGYTF	TGTGCCAGCAGCTTAGCTCGTTCGGCGGGACAGGGATCGTTACGGGGCTACACCTTC
TRBJ2-3	TRBD1	TRBV6-6	few	CASRWGQGNMDTQYF	TGTGCCAGCAGATGGGGACAGGGTAATATGGATACGCAGTATTTT
TRBJ2-1	NA	TRBV9	NA	CASSVFPGQFDEQFF	TGTGCCAGCAGCGTGTTTCCGGGTCAGTTCGATGAGCAGTTCTTC
TRBJ2-3	TRBD1	TRBV24-1	NA	CATPGGLGLDTQYF	TGTGCCACCCCAGGGGGATTGGGGCTGGATACGCAGTATTTT
TRBJ1-6	TRBD1	TRBV4-1	NA	CASSQVAGGRSPLHF	TGCGCCAGCAGCCAAGTTGCAGGGGGGAGATCACCCCTCCACTTT
TRBJ2-5	TRBD2	TRBV7-2	NA	CASSPPGLAGGLVNEQYF	TGTGCCAGCAGCCCTCCGGGACTAGCGGGGGGGCTCGTCAATGAGCAGTACTTC
TRBJ1-2	NA	TRBV4-3	NA	CASSPTRLAHYGYTF	TGCGCCAGCAGCCCTACCCGGCTGGCTCACTATGGCTACACCTTC
TRBJ2-7	NA	TRBV21-1	NA	CASTAGKEDYEQYF	TGTGCCAGCACTGCAGGGAAGGAGGACTACGAGCAGTACTTC
TRBJ1-1	TRBD1	TRBV5-1	NA	CASSLALDRGNTEAFF	TGCGCCAGCAGCTTGGCCTTGGACAGGGGGAACACTGAAGCTTTCTTT
TRBJ2-5	NA	TRBV10-3	few	CAISDWWGQETQYF	TGTGCCATCAGTGATTGGTGGGGCCAAGAGACCCAGTACTTC
TRBJ2-1	TRBD2	TRBV7-9	NA	CASSTTSGSYNEQFF	TGTGCCAGCAGCACGACTAGCGGCTCCTACAATGAGCAGTTCTTC
TRBJ2-1	TRBD2	TRBV20-1	NA	CSARTLAGYNKQFF	TGCAGTGCTAGGACCCTAGCGGGTTACAATAAGCAGTTCTTC
TRBJ2-6	NA	TRBV3-1	once	CASSQIGVGANVLTF	TGTGCCAGCAGCCAGATCGGAGTTGGGGCCAACGTCCTGACTTTC
TRBJ2-3	TRBD2	TRBV25-1	few	CASSYPAGRGTDTQYF	TGTGCCAGCAGTTATCCTGCTGGGCGGGGGACAGATACGCAGTATTTT
TRBJ1-4	NA	TRBV2	NA	CAVRGRTNEKLFF	TGTGCCGTTAGGGGTAGAACTAATGAAAAACTGTTTTTT
TRBJ2-7	NA	TRBV28	few	CASTFGALPYEQYF	TGTGCCAGCACCTTCGGAGCGTTACCCTACGAGCAGTACTTC
TRBJ2-2	NA	TRBV20-1	NA	CSGTVWQGPNTGELFF	TGCAGTGGGACTGTTTGGCAGGGCCCGAACACCGGGGAGCTGTTTTTT
TRBJ1-6	TRBD1	TRBV12-3/TRBV12-4	NA	CASRETGVGNSPLHF	TGTGCCAGCAGGGAGACAGGGGTGGGAAATTCACCCCTCCACTTT
TRBJ2-7	NA	TRBV20-1	few	CSGMDLTGVDEQYF	TGCAGTGGTATGGATTTGACGGGGGTGGACGAGCAGTACTTC
TRBJ2-3	TRBD1	TRBV4-2	few	CASSQGPQGADTQYF	TGTGCCAGCAGCCAAGGGCCGCAGGGGGCAGATACGCAGTATTTT
TRBJ2-1	NA	TRBV6-5	few	CASSYDGEGNNEQFF	TGTGCCAGCAGTTACGATGGAGAAGGAAACAATGAGCAGTTCTTC
TRBJ2-7	NA	TRBV7-9	NA	CASSGRGGVADEQYF	TGTGCCAGCAGCGGTCGAGGGGGGGTGGCAGACGAGCAGTACTTC
TRBJ1-1	TRBD1	TRBV27	NA	CASSKLDRASAFF	TGTGCCAGCAGCAAACTTGACAGGGCGAGCGCTTTCTTT
TRBJ2-5	TRBD1	TRBV28	NA	CASRPQGIETQYF	TGTGCCAGCAGGCCACAGGGGATTGAGACCCAGTACTTC
TRBJ2-4	NA	TRBV6-5	few	CASSYIQGGKNIQYF	TGTGCCAGCAGTTATATACAGGGCGGCAAAAACATTCAGTACTTC
TRBJ1-6	NA	TRBV27	many	CASRTNPQVYNSPLHF	TGTGCCAGCAGGACGAACCCACAGGTCTATAATTCACCCCTCCACTTT
TRBJ1-2	NA	TRBV27	NA	CASRGGGRDYGYTF	TGTGCCAGCAGGGGGGGGGGCAGGGACTATGGCTACACCTTC
TRBJ2-7	NA	TRBV5-1	few	CASSLTGVYNEQYF	TGCGCCAGCAGCTTGACGGGGGTCTACAATGAGCAGTACTTC